This note documents a single T cell receptor beta chain sequence. Authors' analysis steps: Reference gene primer amplification in the assay estimated nucleated cell counts. Here immunoSEQ multiplex PCR was the method, and the copy in TCRdb shows in-frame clones only, minus some. The DNA was the basis for D and trimming; V, J and clone size are from that table. This sample has tens of thousands of clones, with around 69% found just once. From germline, CDR1 is MGHRA and CDR2 YSYEKL. The germline V and J ends were trimmed by 6 bases and 1 base, with 12 bases remaining between them. The CDR3 has 15 amino acids. These data come from a study of blood T cell repertoires in COVID-19. Study-level background: Whether acute or convalescent, the COVID-19 samples came from the United States, Italy and Spain. Nucleic acid was either cDNA or gDNA, and it came from T cells, B-cell-depleted T cells, or PBMCs.

The receptor's source is a man between 65 and 85 years old with active or convalescent COVID-19. The rearrangement uses TRBV4-1 and TRBJ2-2, with D tentatively TRBD2 (5 bases). The sequencing sample was made of peripheral blood. The chain's CDR3 is CASREPGMNTGELFF. DNA for the CDR3: TGCGCCAGCAGAGAACCGGGAATGAACACCGGGGAGCTGTTTTTT.